The 20 T cell receptor beta chains presented below share a single source sample, sequenced in a study of radiation and T cells in renal cell carcinoma. Described time point: blood 2 weeks post-SBRT. Treatment here: 15 Gy SBRT to primary tumor, nephrectomy 4 weeks later. Clones were read by immunoSEQ multiplex PCR, and TCRdb kept only the in-frame ones, dropping some. The profile shows 70,000 or so clones, roughly 82% of them singletons. The specimen was blood, collected from a patient whose treatment included radiotherapy and nephrectomy. These receptors came from a man between 60 and 70 years old with renal cell carcinoma.

The rearrangement links TRBV7-2 to TRBJ2-7, with D unresolved. V was clipped by 1 base and J by 2 bases, with 9 bases between them. CDR3 length: 14 residues. The germline CDR1 and CDR2 sequences are SGHTA and FQGNSA. DNA for the CDR3: TGTGCCAGCAGCTTAGACCCCCTCGCCTACGAGCAGTACTTC. This gives the protein CASSLDPLAYEQYF.

The J gene is TRBJ1-2, the V gene TRBV15; no clear D gene. The CDR3 has 14 residues. Trimming cost V 0 bases and J 4 bases, with 9 bases left between them. Per germline, CDR1 LNHNV and CDR2 YYDKDF (reference sequence). Here the CDR3 DNA reads TGTGCCACCAGCAGAGATCGGGCAGCCTATGGCTACACCTTC. This codes for CATSRDRAAYGYTF. Together with reference TRBV15 and TRBJ1-2, the CDR3 gives the full variable domain: DAMVIQNPRYQVTQFGKPVTLSCSQTLNHNVMYWYQQKSSQAPKLLFHYYDKDFNNEADTPDNFQSRRPNTSFCFLDIRSPGLGDTAMYLCATSRDRAAYGYTFGSGTRLTVV.

This clone has only a few counts. This chain links TRBV7-9 with TRBJ1-2; TRBD1 might be the D (6 bases). The V end was cut by 6 bases, the J end by 1 base, with 12 bases between. Germline V gene lookup returns CDR1 SEHNR and CDR2 FQNEAQ (reference sequence). The CDR3 is 14 amino acids. The CDR3 loop is CASSWNRDNYGYTF. CDR3 DNA sequence: TGTGCCAGCAGTTGGAACAGGGATAACTATGGCTACACCTTC.

V usage is TRBV27 and J usage is TRBJ2-2; a possible D gene is TRBD2 (6 bases). The CDR3 runs to 13 residues. Looked up from germline, CDR1 is MNHEY and CDR2 is SMNVEV (reference sequence). Trimming stripped 2 bases from V and 7 bases from J, with 8 bases between. As DNA, the CDR3 is TGTGCCAGCAGTTTAAGGGGAGGCGGGGAGCTGTTTTTT. This gives the protein CASSLRGGGELFF.

The chain combines TRBV19 with TRBJ2-7; D perhaps matches TRBD1 (5 bases). The germline V gene has CDR1 LNHDA and CDR2 SQIVND (reference sequence). This CDR3 has 13 amino acids. V was trimmed by 3 bases and J by 2 bases, leaving 8 bases between them. CDR3 sequence: CASSMTATYEQYF. DNA of the CDR3: TGTGCCAGTAGTATGACAGCGACCTACGAGCAGTACTTC.

The CDR3 nucleotides are TGTGCCAGCAGTTTTATGGGGGAGGGCTACACCTTC. It codes for CASSFMGEGYTF. The chain is built from TRBV28 and TRBJ1-2, with D perhaps matching TRBD1 (5 bases). Germline-derived CDR1 and CDR2 are MDHEN and SYDVKM. V lost 3 bases, J lost 8 bases, and 10 bases lay in between. The CDR3 sequence is 12 residues long.

The rearrangement links TRBV28 to TRBJ2-7; D assignment may be TRBD1 or TRBD2 (5 bases each). The CDR3 length is 12 residues. V was shortened by 7 bases and J by 2 bases, with 9 bases between the two germline ends. Germline V gives CDR1 MDHEN, CDR2 SYDVKM. CDR3 protein: CASTGRTYEQYF. The CDR3, as DNA: TGTGCCAGCACGGGGCGAACCTACGAGCAGTACTTC.

The V call is TRBV18, the J call TRBJ1-2; 7 bases map to TRBD1. Germline values: CDR1 KGHSH, CDR2 LQKENI. After removal of 2 bases from V and 3 bases from J, the junction contained 12 bases not matched to a gene. The CDR3 has 17 residues. CDR3 coding DNA: TGTGCCAGCTCACCAACGAGGCCCAGGGGGGAGGACTATGGCTACACCTTC. Translating gives CASSPTRPRGEDYGYTF.

This sequence joins TRBV4-1 and TRBJ2-3, with D unresolved. Trimming left V 4 bases short and J 3 bases short, with 17 bases between. Per the germline V gene, CDR1 is MGHRA and CDR2 is YSYEKL. The CDR3 is 16 amino acids. CDR3 protein: CASSLTWNPRTDTQYF. The CDR3 DNA follows: TGCGCCAGCAGCCTAACTTGGAACCCCCGGACAGATACGCAGTATTTT.

This clone occurred a few times. V and J are TRBV13 and TRBJ1-1; D remains unclear. CDR1 is PRHDT and CDR2 is FYEKMQ in the germline V gene (reference sequence). The CDR3 sequence is 9 residues long. V was cut by 3 bases and J by 11 bases, with 4 bases left in between. CDR3 nucleotides: TGTGCCAGCAGCTTCCCGGCTTTCTTT. It specifies CASSFPAFF.

The sample holds a few counts of this clone. This chain's CDR3 is CASRMTGIEAFF. The CDR3 DNA follows: TGTGCCAGCAGAATGACGGGAATTGAAGCTTTCTTT. V gene TRBV6-1 combines with J gene TRBJ1-1; D not resolved. CDR1 and CDR2 (germline): MNHNS, SASEGT. The V gene lost 6 bases and the J gene lost 7 bases, with 12 bases spanning the gap. The CDR3 contains 12 residues.

In DNA form, the CDR3 reads TGTGCCAGTAGTATTAGGGACAGCGGGGAGCTGTTTTTT. Its translation is CASSIRDSGELFF. The V gene is TRBV19, the J gene TRBJ2-2; 7 bases are a match to TRBD1. Germline-derived CDR1 and CDR2 are LNHDA and SQIVND (reference sequence). The CDR3 length is 13 residues. V lost 3 bases to trimming and J lost 7 bases; unmatched junction nucleotides: 2.

This clone came up once. This sample also contains other DNA sequences that code for the same CDR3. The rearrangement joins TRBV5-8 to TRBJ1-4, with 8 bases identical to TRBD1. In germline, CDR1 is SGHTS, CDR2 YDEGEE. The junction had 3 bases not matched to a gene; V was cut back by 4 bases and J by 10 bases. The CDR3 has 12 residues. CDR3 in amino acids: CASSLQGGKLFF. CDR3 DNA: TGTGCCAGCAGCCTACAGGGGGGAAAACTGTTTTTT.

In this sample, this clone turned up a few times. The chain is built from TRBV4-3 and TRBJ1-4; 8 bases agree with TRBD1. The germline gives CDR1 LGHNA, CDR2 YSLEER. Trimming took 4 bases from V and 0 from J; bases not matched to a gene: 4. The CDR3 has 16 residues. CDR3 protein: CASSPGQAATNEKLFF. CDR3 DNA sequence: TGCGCCAGCAGCCCGGGACAGGCGGCAACTAATGAAAAACTGTTTTTT.

This CDR3 reads CASSYGTGFNGTQYF. The CDR3 coding sequence is TGTGCCAGCAGTTACGGGACAGGGTTTAACGGTACGCAGTATTTT. The J gene is TRBJ2-3, the V gene TRBV6-6; 9 nucleotides line up with TRBD1. The CDR3 totals 15 residues. J lost 8 bases, V lost 2 bases, and 8 bases had no gene match. Germline V gene lookup returns CDR1 MNHNY and CDR2 SVGAGI (reference sequence).

The chain combines TRBV6-5 with TRBJ2-1; no firm D call. The germline V and J ends were trimmed by 9 bases and 7 bases, with 19 bases remaining between them. CDR3 size: 14 residues. CDR1 and CDR2 (germline): MNHEY, SVGAGI. This CDR3 reads CASLGPGISNEQFF. The CDR3 coding sequence is TGTGCCAGTCTCGGCCCCGGTATCTCGAATGAGCAGTTCTTC.

The DNA for the CDR3 is TGTGCCAGCGGGAACCGGGCCCCGGTCGGTTCACCCCTCCACTTT. Translating gives CASGNRAPVGSPLHF. The V call is TRBV27, the J call TRBJ1-6; D gene ambiguous. Germline CDR1 MNHEY, CDR2 SMNVEV (reference sequence). V lost 8 bases, J lost 9 bases, and 20 bases lay in between. The length of the CDR3 is 15 residues.

The V and J genes are TRBV5-1 and TRBJ2-5; 7 bases map to TRBD1. The CDR3 consists of 17 residues. V lost 0 bases and J lost 5; bases outside the gene matches: 13. CDR1 is SGHRS and CDR2 is YFSETQ in the germline V gene. The CDR3 loop reads CASSLGGSTGAAETQYF. CDR3 in DNA: TGCGCCAGCAGCTTGGGCGGGTCAACAGGGGCCGCGGAGACCCAGTACTTC.

The rearrangement joins TRBV11-2 to TRBJ2-7, with TRBD2 as a possible D gene (5 bases). Germline V CDR1 and CDR2: SGHAT, FQNNGV. The CDR3 covers 13 residues. The germline V and J ends were trimmed by 5 bases and 5 bases, with 13 bases remaining between them. The CDR3 loop reads CASSPEVGDEQYF. The DNA for the CDR3 is TGTGCCAGCAGCCCCGAGGTCGGGGACGAGCAGTACTTC.

This clone was found once. The CDR3 nucleotides read TGTGCCAGCACACGGACAGCGCAGAACTATGGCTACACCTTC. Protein: CASTRTAQNYGYTF. The V and J genes are TRBV6-1 and TRBJ1-2, with TRBD1 as a possible D gene (6 bases). Germline assignment: CDR1 MNHNS and CDR2 SASEGT. CDR3 length equals 14 residues. V was trimmed by 7 bases and J by 2 bases, leaving 14 bases between them.